This TCR beta chain comes out of a study of T cells in narcolepsy. The table came from immunoSEQ multiplex PCR; TCRdb's copy has only in-frame clones and leaves some out. The data show about 24,000 clones, less than 65% seen once. This CDR3 comprises 15 residues. With V trimmed by 5 bases and J by 5 bases, 4 bases remained unmatched. Germline V lookup: CDR1 MNHNS, CDR2 SASEGT. The chain combines TRBV6-1 with TRBJ2-1, with TRBD2 identical over 12 bases. The specimen sequenced was memory (CD45RA-) CD4+ T cells from blood. The TCR sequence derives from a human donor in good health. CDR3 region: CASSKLAGGHNEQFF. CDR3 nucleotide sequence: TGTGCCAGCAGTAAACTAGCGGGAGGACACAATGAGCAGTTCTTC.